The present T cell receptor (beta chain) was sequenced within a study of blood T cell repertoires in COVID-19. The wider study: COVID-19 samples from acute and convalescent phases originated in the United States, Italy and Spain. T cells, B-cell-depleted T cells, or PBMCs provided the cDNA or gDNA that served as material.

Seattle participants joined during active infection and were tracked over time. In the authors' methods: Reference gene primer amplification yielded estimated nucleated cell counts. The method was immunoSEQ multiplex PCR; TCRdb's version includes in-frame clones alone and lacks a portion of them. V, J and clone size derive from that table, while D and trimming were established from the DNA sequence. The data contain 25,000 to 35,000 clones, approximately 93% of them seen just once; the ten biggest clones take up around 0.83%. The sequence came from a woman in her seventies with COVID-19, enrolled during active disease. Material: peripheral blood.

CDR3 protein: CASSYRRGNQPQHF. The CDR3 DNA sequence: TGTGCCAGCAGTTATCGGAGGGGCAATCAGCCCCAGCATTTT. The J gene is TRBJ1-5, the V gene TRBV6-5; D gene ambiguous. The CDR3 is 14 amino acids. From germline, CDR1 is MNHEY and CDR2 SVGAGI. V shed 3 bases and J shed 2 bases, with 8 bases lying between them.